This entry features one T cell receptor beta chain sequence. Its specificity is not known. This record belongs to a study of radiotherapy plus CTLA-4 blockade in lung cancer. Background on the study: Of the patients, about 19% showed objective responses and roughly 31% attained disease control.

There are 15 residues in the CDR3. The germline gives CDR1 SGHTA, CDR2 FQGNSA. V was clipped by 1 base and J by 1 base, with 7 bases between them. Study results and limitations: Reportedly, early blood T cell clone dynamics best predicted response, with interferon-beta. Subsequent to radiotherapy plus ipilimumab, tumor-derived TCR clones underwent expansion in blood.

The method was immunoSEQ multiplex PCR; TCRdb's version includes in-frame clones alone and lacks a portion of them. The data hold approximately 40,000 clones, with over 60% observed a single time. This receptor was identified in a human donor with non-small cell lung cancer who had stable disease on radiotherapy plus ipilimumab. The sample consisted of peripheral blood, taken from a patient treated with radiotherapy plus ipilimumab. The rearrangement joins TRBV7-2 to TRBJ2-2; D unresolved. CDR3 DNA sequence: TGTGCCAGCAGCTTAGGAGTGATGAACACCGGGGAGCTGTTTTTT. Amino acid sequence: CASSLGVMNTGELFF.